Reported below is one T cell receptor beta chain. This record comes from a study of blood T cell repertoires in COVID-19. Profiling relied on immunoSEQ multiplex PCR, and the TCRdb table lists in-frame clones only, not all of them. The sample lists about 190,000 clones, about 88% occurring once. Germline CDR1 MNHEY, CDR2 SMNVEV (reference sequence). The CDR3 spans 15 residues. The V end was cut by 8 bases, the J end by 1 base, with 16 bases between. The receptor was isolated from a woman aged 40 to 50 who had recovered from COVID-19. This sequence joins TRBV27 and TRBJ2-3; maybe TRBD2 (6 bases). The specimen sequenced was peripheral blood. The CDR3 coding sequence is TGTGCCAGCTCGTCGGGACTCCTGCGCACAGATACGCAGTATTTT. Protein: CASSSGLLRTDTQYF.